One sample yielded the 11 T cell receptor beta chains listed below, sequenced in a study of T-cell reconstitution after alpha-beta-depleted transplantation in children. The authors prepared the TCRbeta library with unique molecular identifiers. TCRdb ran MiXCR on the PCR reads and lists one entry per CDR3 protein. The profile shows about 490,000 distinct CDR3 sequences, 10% to 13% of them singletons. The sample consisted of PBMCs, taken before TCRalphabeta/CD19-depleted stem cell transplant. The receptor set was obtained from a child aged 2 to 9 with inherited bone marrow failure, due to receive a stem cell transplant.

A note on this clonotype: A single base separates this from a much larger clone, so it may be a read error. The chain combines TRBV11-2 with TRBJ2-7; no firm D call. This CDR3 comprises 16 residues. V was shortened by 2 bases and J by 2 bases, with 16 bases between the two germline ends. In germline, CDR1 is SGHAT, CDR2 FQNNGV. The CDR3 region has the DNA TGTGCCAGCAGCTTAAGGGATGTAGCCTTCCCCTACGAGCAGTACTTC. Translated: CASSLRDVAFPYEQYF.

As for this clonotype: Lacking the conserved final phenylalanine or tryptophan, this CDR3 likely reflects a read error. This chain connects TRBV4-1 to TRBJ2-7, with 10 bases fitting TRBD1. In germline, CDR1 is MGHRA, CDR2 YSYEKL. The CDR3 sequence is 14 residues long. V was clipped by 4 bases and J by 4 bases; unmatched bases: 4. The CDR3 DNA is TGCGCCAGCAGCCTACGGGACAGGGGTTACGAGCAGTACCTC. Amino acid sequence: CASSLRDRGYEQYL.

The V and J genes are TRBV7-2 and TRBJ2-2; weak D call: TRBD1 (6 bases). The V gene lost 2 bases and the J gene lost 5 bases, with 15 bases spanning the gap. The CDR3 extends over 16 amino acids. Germline V lookup: CDR1 SGHTA, CDR2 FQGNSA. The CDR3 coding sequence is TGTGCCAGCAGCTTAACCCCTACGGGACATACCGGGGAGCTGTTTTTT. Translation gives CASSLTPTGHTGELFF. Looking up the rest from reference TRBV7-2 and TRBJ2-2 gives the full variable domain: GAGVSQSPSNKVTEKGKDVELRCDPISGHTALYWYRQSLGQGLEFLIYFQGNSAPDKSGLPSDRFSAERTGGSVSTLTIQRTQQEDSAVYLCASSLTPTGHTGELFFGEGSRLTVL.

This rearrangement joins TRBV7-9 to TRBJ2-7; D unresolved. Per the germline V gene, CDR1 is SEHNR and CDR2 is FQNEAQ (reference sequence). The ends were cut back, 4 bases at V and 7 bases at J, with 8 bases in the middle. The CDR3 totals 11 residues. In DNA, the CDR3 is TGTGCCAGCAGCTCCTCTTGGGAGCAGTACTTC. Translated, it gives CASSSSWEQYF. The full variable domain, rest sourced from reference TRBV7-9 and TRBJ2-7, is DTGVSQNPRHKITKRGQNVTFRCDPISEHNRLYWYRQTLGQGPEFLTYFQNEAQLEKSRLLSDRFSAERPKGSFSTLEIQRTEQGDSAMYLCASSSSWEQYFGPGTRLTVT.

This clonotype has a count of ten or more. The chain is built from TRBV5-6 and TRBJ2-7; 7 nucleotides align to TRBD2. The ends lost 6 bases at V and 3 bases at J; junction bases unmatched: 9. Germline V gene sequence: CDR1 SGHDT, CDR2 YYEEEE. The CDR3 sequence is 14 residues long. The CDR3 nucleotides read TGTGCCAGCACTCCAAGGGCGGGGGACTACGAGCAGTACTTC. It specifies CASTPRAGDYEQYF.

This clonotype was observed at least ten times. The chain is built from TRBV7-2 and TRBJ1-2, with TRBD1 matching 8 bases. This CDR3 is built from 16 residues. Germline V gives CDR1 SGHTA, CDR2 FQGNSA. The V and J ends lost 4 bases and 3 bases, in that order; junction bases with no gene match: 10. The CDR3 coding sequence is TGTGCCAGCAGCTCCCTAGTCGACAGGGGTGACTATGGCTACACCTTC. It is translated as CASSSLVDRGDYGYTF.

This clonotype was seen only a few times. CDR3 sequence (DNA): TGTGCCAGCAGCCTCACCCGCCGGACAGGGGCCCACGAGCAGTACTTC. Protein sequence: CASSLTRRTGAHEQYF. V gene TRBV7-6 combines with J gene TRBJ2-7; 9 nucleotides align to TRBD1. The V gene end was trimmed by 5 bases and the J gene end by 5 bases; junction bases not matched to a gene: 13. There are 16 residues in the CDR3. The V gene's germline CDR1 is SGHVS and CDR2 FNYEAQ.

This clonotype was observed at least ten times. V usage is TRBV30 and J usage is TRBJ2-7, with no clear D. V lost 1 base, J lost 4 bases, and 5 bases lay in between. The CDR3 contains 11 residues. Germline CDR1 is GTSNPN and CDR2 is SVGIG (reference sequence). CDR3 coding DNA: TGTGCCTGGAGTGGGATATACGAGCAGTACTTC. Its protein product is CAWSGIYEQYF.

This clonotype was counted between two and nine times. The chain links TRBV5-6 to TRBJ1-2; D is ambiguous. The CDR3 length is 15 residues. V was cut by 0 bases and J by 4 bases, with 13 bases left in between. Germline-derived CDR1 and CDR2 are SGHDT and YYEEEE. Written as DNA, the CDR3 is TGTGCCAGCAGCTTGGTGCCAGGAGGTAGCTATGGCTACACCTTC. This encodes CASSLVPGGSYGYTF.

This CDR3 reads CASSPYSLDYGYTF. CDR3 DNA: TGTGCCAGCAGTCCCTATTCTCTGGACTATGGCTACACCTTC. V usage is TRBV27 and J usage is TRBJ1-2, with D unclear. CDR1 is MNHEY and CDR2 is SMNVEV in the germline V gene (reference sequence). Trimming shortened V by 5 bases and J by 3 bases, and 13 bases separated the two germline ends. There are 14 residues in the CDR3.

This clonotype was recorded at least ten times. V is TRBV25-1 and J is TRBJ2-7; 10 bases fit TRBD2. V lost 1 base to trimming and J lost 4 bases; unmatched junction nucleotides: 7. Germline lookup yields CDR1 MGHDK and CDR2 SYGVNS. The CDR3 length is 16 residues. The CDR3 sequence: CASSESIASGRYEQYF. The CDR3 nucleotides read TGTGCCAGCAGTGAATCTATTGCTAGCGGGAGATACGAGCAGTACTTC.